Shown below are 2 T cell receptor beta chains from a single sample sequenced in a study of T cells after yellow fever vaccination. TCRdb redid the calling of the 5' RACE reads with MiXCR, one entry per CDR3 protein. The sample yields roughly 500,000 distinct CDR3 sequences, 15% to 20% seen once. The sequences come from PBMCs, collected 15 days after the yellow fever booster vaccination. Receptor source: a man aged 30 to 39 who received the YFV17D yellow fever vaccine.

The sample holds a few counts of this clonotype. V and J are TRBV9 and TRBJ2-1, with D maybe TRBD2 (5 bases). Germline V gene sequence: CDR1 SGDLS, CDR2 YYNGEE. V was cut by 0 bases and J by 8 bases, with 15 bases left in between. This CDR3 contains 15 residues. CDR3 amino acids: CASSVAPSTSHEQFF. The DNA of the CDR3 is TGTGCCAGCAGCGTAGCACCTTCTACTAGTCATGAGCAGTTCTTC.

The chain is built from TRBV7-8 and TRBJ2-7; D might be TRBD1 (6 bases). Trimming pared 1 base from V and 2 bases from J, leaving 12 bases between. Germline V gene sequence: CDR1 SGHVS, CDR2 FQNEAQ. This CDR3 is 15 amino acids long. The CDR3 DNA reads TGTGCCAGCAGCTTAGGATTCCGGGACACCTACGAGCAGTACTTC. It encodes CASSLGFRDTYEQYF.